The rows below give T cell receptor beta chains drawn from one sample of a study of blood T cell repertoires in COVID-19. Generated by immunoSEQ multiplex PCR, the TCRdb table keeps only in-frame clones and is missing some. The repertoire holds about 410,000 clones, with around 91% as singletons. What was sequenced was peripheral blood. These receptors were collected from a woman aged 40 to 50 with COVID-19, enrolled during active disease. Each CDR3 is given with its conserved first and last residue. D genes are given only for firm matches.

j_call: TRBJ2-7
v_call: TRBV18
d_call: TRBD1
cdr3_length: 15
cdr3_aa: CASSPGQGLTYEQYF

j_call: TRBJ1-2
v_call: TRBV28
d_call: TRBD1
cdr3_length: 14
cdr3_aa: CASSSLTGTYGYTF

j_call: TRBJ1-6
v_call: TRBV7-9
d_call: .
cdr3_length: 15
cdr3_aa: CASSLVPGVGSPLHF

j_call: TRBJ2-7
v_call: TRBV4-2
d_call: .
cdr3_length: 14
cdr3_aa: CASSPDSRGREQYF

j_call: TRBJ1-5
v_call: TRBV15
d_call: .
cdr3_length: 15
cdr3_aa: CATSRPKAQGWPQHF

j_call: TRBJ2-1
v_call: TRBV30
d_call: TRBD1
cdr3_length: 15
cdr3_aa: CAWGGDRDRVDEQFF

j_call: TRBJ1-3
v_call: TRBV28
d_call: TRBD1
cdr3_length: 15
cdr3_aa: CASSLPTGAGNTIYF

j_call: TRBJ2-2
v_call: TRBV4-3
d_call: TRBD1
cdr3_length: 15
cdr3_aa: CASSQAGQGTGELFF

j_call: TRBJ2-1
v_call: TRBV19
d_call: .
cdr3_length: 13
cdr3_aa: CAVTRGGTGEQFF

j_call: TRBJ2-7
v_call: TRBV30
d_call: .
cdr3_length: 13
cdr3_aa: CAWSEKTEYEQYF

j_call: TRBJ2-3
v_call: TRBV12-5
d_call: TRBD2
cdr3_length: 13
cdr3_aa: CASAGGSTDTQYF

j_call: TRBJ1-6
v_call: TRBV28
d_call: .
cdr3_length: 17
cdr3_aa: CASSLAQRLHYNSPLHF

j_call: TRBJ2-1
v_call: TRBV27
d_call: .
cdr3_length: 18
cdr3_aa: CASSLSPGFQGDANEQFF

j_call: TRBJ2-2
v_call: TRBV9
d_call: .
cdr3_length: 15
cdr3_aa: CASSVVGANTGELFF

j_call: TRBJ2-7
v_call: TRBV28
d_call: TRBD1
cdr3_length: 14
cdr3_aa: CASSPGTGHVEQYF

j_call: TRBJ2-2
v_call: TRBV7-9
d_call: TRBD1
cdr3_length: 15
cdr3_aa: CASSLGQGSTGELFF

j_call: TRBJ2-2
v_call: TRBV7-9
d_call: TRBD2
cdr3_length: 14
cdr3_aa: CASSPSGGPGELFF

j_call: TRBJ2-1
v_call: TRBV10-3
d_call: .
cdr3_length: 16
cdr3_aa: CAISESKGEAVGEQFF

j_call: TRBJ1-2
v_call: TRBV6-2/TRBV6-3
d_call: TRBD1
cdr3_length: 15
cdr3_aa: CASSRGTAGDYGYTF

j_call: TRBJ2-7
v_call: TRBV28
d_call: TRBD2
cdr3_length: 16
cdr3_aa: CASISLRGEHSYEQYF

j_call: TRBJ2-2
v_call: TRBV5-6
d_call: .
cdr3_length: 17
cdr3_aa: CASSLESTSMLSGELFF

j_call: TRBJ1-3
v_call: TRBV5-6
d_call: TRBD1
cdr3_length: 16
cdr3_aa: CASSLDRGSHGNTIYF

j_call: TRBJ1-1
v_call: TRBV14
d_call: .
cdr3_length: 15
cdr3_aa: CASSHRTVRDTEAFF

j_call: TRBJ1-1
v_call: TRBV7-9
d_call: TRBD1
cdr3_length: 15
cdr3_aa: CASSLKLTGEGEAFF

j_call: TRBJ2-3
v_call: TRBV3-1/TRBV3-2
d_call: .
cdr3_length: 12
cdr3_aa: CASGGDADTQYF

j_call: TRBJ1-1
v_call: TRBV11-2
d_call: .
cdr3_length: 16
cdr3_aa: CASSLAAQGRNTEAFF

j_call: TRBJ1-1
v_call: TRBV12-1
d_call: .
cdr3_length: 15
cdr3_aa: CASSFDFGIDTEAFF

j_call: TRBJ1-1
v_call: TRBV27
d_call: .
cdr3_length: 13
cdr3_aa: CASSFRGNTEAFF

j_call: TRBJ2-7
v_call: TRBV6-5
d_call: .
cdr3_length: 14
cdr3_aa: CASSYTGSSREQYF

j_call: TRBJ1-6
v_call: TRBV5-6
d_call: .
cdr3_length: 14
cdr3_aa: CASISRRLGSPLHF

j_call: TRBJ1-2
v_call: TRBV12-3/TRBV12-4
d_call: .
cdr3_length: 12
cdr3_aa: CASSSRATGYTF

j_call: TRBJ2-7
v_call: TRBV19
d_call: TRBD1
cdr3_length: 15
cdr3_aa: CASQTTRQGPGEQYF

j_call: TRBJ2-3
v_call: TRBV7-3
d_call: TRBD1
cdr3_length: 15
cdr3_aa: CASSQTGTGSDTQYF

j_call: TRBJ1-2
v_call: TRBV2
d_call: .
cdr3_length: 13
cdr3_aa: CASSENRNYGYTF

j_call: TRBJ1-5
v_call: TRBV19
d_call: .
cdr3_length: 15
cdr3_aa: CASSINGAENQPQHF

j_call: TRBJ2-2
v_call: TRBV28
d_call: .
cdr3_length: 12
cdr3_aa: CASSPPRGELFF

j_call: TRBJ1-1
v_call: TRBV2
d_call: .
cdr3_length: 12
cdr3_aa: CASRLNREVTFF

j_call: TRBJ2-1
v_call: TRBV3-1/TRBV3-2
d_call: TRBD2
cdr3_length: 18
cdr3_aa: CASSPYYDSSGSSNEQFF

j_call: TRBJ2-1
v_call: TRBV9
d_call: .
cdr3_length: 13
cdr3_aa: CASSVAPRDEQFF

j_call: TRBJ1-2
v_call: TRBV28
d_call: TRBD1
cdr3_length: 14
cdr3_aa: CASSLVQGASGYTF

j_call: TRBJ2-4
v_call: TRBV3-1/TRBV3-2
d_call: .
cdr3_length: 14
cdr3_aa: CASSRAIAGNIQYF

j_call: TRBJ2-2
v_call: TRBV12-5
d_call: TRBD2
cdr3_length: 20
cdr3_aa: CASGLVLGLAGTPNTGELFF

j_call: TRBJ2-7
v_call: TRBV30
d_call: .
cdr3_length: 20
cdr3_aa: CAWSVLRVGQMPRLGYEQYF

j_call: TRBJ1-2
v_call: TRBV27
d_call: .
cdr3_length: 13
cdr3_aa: CASSETGFDGYTF

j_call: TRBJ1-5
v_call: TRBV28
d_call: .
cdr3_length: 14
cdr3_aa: CASSFQVGNQPQHF

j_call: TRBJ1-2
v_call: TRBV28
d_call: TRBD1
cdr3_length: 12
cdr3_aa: CASRLTGEGYTF

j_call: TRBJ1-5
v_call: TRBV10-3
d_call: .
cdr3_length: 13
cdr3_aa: CAIAGVSNQPQHF

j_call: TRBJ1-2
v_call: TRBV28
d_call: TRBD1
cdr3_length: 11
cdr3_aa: CASTASGQLNF

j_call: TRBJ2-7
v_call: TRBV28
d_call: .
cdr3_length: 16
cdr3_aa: CASSLWQGRRAYEQYF

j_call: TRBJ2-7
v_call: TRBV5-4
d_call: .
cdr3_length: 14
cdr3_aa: CASSLPRGDYEQYF

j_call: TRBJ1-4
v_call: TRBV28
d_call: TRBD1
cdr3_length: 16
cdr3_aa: CASSPHDRDTNEKLFF

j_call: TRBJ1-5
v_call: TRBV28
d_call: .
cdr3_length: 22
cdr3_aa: CASSLWASHFGQGRVMNQPQHF

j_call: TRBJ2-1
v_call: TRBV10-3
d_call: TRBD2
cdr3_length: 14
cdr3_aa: CAISEAGPSHEQFF

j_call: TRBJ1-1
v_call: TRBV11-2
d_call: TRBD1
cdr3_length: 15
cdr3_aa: CASSPTGPYVGEAFF

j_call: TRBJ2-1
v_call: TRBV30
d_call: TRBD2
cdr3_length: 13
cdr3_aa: CAWSVGGYNEQFF

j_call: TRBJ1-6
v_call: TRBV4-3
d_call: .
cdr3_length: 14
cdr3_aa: CASSRGSENSPLHF

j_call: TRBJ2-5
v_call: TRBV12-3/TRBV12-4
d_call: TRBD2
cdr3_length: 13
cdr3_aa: CASSLSAGGAQYF

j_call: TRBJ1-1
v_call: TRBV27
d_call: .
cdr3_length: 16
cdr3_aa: CASSFYRGLSAAEAFF

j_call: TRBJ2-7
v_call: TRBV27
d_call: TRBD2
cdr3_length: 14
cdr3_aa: CASSSTTLAGEQYF